A single sample is the source of the 31 T cell receptor beta chains below, sequenced in a study of blood T cell repertoires in COVID-19. Clones were sequenced by immunoSEQ multiplex PCR, and TCRdb holds only the in-frame ones, with some missing. The table includes approximately 110,000 clones, 75% to 90% detected once. The specimen was peripheral blood. The receptors shown here come from a woman aged 70 to 79 with acute or convalescent COVID-19.

This chain connects TRBV27 to TRBJ2-1; no reliable D call. Germline loops: CDR1 MNHEY, CDR2 SMNVEV (reference sequence). This CDR3 spans 14 amino acids. Trimming stripped 7 bases from V and 0 bases from J, with 10 bases between. DNA of the CDR3: TGTGCCAGCACTACAGCCTCCTCCTACAATGAGCAGTTCTTC. Translated, it gives CASTTASSYNEQFF.

The J gene is TRBJ1-4, the V gene TRBV5-1, with 9 bases fitting TRBD1. V lost 2 bases, J lost 5 bases, and 4 bases stayed unmatched. The germline CDR1 and CDR2 sequences are SGHRS and YFSETQ. CDR3 length: 15 amino acids. CDR3 residues: CASSLTGQGNEKLFF. The CDR3 DNA sequence: TGCGCCAGCAGCTTAACGGGACAGGGAAATGAAAAACTGTTTTTT.

The chain uses TRBV7-2 and TRBJ2-7; TRBD2 agrees at 12 bases. The CDR3 length is 17 residues. Germline CDR1 SGHTA, CDR2 FQGNSA. V trimming: 4 bases; J trimming: 4 bases; junction bases outside the gene matches: 11. The CDR3: CASSSSGGARVSYEQYF. CDR3 coding DNA: TGTGCCAGCAGCTCTAGCGGGGGGGCCAGGGTATCGTACGAGCAGTACTTC.

The chain employs TRBV11-2 and TRBJ2-3; 13 bases are a match to TRBD2. Looked up from germline, CDR1 is SGHAT and CDR2 is FQNNGV. Germline trimming cut 2 bases from V and 4 bases from J; bases unmatched to any gene: 6. The CDR3 extends over 17 amino acids. The chain's CDR3 is CASSLTSGRAGPDTQYF. CDR3 DNA: TGTGCCAGCAGCTTAACTAGCGGGAGGGCCGGGCCAGATACGCAGTATTTT.

This clone was detected only once. CDR3 in amino acids: CSASWGDGNYGYTF. For the CDR3, the DNA is TGCAGTGCTAGTTGGGGGGATGGAAACTATGGCTACACCTTC. J is TRBJ1-2 and V is TRBV20-1; tentative D call: TRBD1 (5 bases). CDR1 DFQATT and CDR2 SNEGSKA come from the germline V gene (reference sequence). V lost 3 bases and J 2 bases, leaving 13 bases between the germline ends. The CDR3 is made up of 14 amino acids.

This clone was observed a few times. This chain links TRBV7-8 with TRBJ1-1; tentatively, D is TRBD1 (5 bases). Germline CDR1 reads SGHVS; CDR2 reads FQNEAQ. CDR3 length: 17 amino acids. Trimming cost V 0 bases and J 1 base, with 15 bases left between them. The CDR3 loop reads CASSLAQGLLQNTEAFF. In nucleotides, the CDR3 is TGTGCCAGCAGCTTAGCGCAGGGCTTATTACAGAACACTGAAGCTTTCTTT.

This clone was observed a few times. The chain employs TRBV6-1 and TRBJ1-1; no reliable D call. This CDR3 comprises 13 residues. Germline-derived CDR1 and CDR2 are MNHNS and SASEGT. V was clipped by 5 bases and J by 9 bases, with 16 bases between them. The CDR3 DNA follows: TGTGCCAGCAGTTCGAGCCGGGAGAACCAAGCTTTCTTT. It is translated as CASSSSRENQAFF.

This chain joins TRBV24-1 and TRBJ2-7; perhaps TRBD2 as D (6 bases). With 5 bases removed from V and 6 bases from J, the gap between germline ends came to 16 bases. The CDR3 totals 14 residues. The germline V gene has CDR1 KGHDR and CDR2 SFDVKD. CDR3 nucleotide sequence: TGTGCCACCAGTGCGGCGGGAAGGGGAGGCGAGCAGTACTTC. Translated: CATSAAGRGGEQYF.

CDR3 protein: CASSPWTDTPGELFF. CDR3 sequence (DNA): TGTGCCAGCAGCCCTTGGACAGATACACCCGGGGAGCTGTTTTTT. The rearrangement joins TRBV3-1 (or the pseudogene TRBV3-2) to TRBJ2-2; possibly TRBD1 for D (6 bases). Between the trimmed V and J ends, which lost 4 bases and 6 bases, there was a span of 15 bases. Per germline, CDR1 LGHDT and CDR2 YNNKEL (reference sequence). CDR3 length: 15 amino acids.

The chain combines TRBV11-2 with TRBJ2-2, with 9 bases identical to TRBD1. Trimming at V came to 7 bases and at J to 2 bases, leaving 5 bases not matched to a gene. This CDR3 comprises 15 residues. Germline-derived CDR1 and CDR2 are SGHAT and FQNNGV. The CDR3 region has the DNA TGTGCCAGCATCGTGGGACAGGGCAACACCGGGGAGCTGTTTTTT. Residues: CASIVGQGNTGELFF.

CDR3 nucleotides: TGTGCCAGCAGTGGGGGACAGGGGTTGAACACCGGGGAGCTGTTTTTT. Its translation is CASSGGQGLNTGELFF. The chain is built from TRBV6-1 and TRBJ2-2; 10 nucleotides align to TRBD1. The junction had 3 bases not matched to a gene; V was cut back by 4 bases and J by 1 base. The germline CDR1 and CDR2 sequences are MNHNS and SASEGT. The CDR3 covers 16 residues.

The rearrangement joins TRBV9 to TRBJ1-1; D is unresolved. The CDR3 consists of 15 residues. With 0 bases removed from V and 0 bases from J, the gap between germline ends came to 9 bases. Germline-derived CDR1 and CDR2 are SGDLS and YYNGEE. Here the CDR3 DNA reads TGTGCCAGCAGCGTAGTAAACGAGATGAACACTGAAGCTTTCTTT. Translating it yields CASSVVNEMNTEAFF.

The rearrangement uses TRBV19 and TRBJ1-1, with 7 bases fitting TRBD1. V gave up 5 bases and J gave up 0 bases; unmatched junction bases: 9. This CDR3 region has 16 residues. CDR1 and CDR2 from the germline V gene are LNHDA and SQIVND (reference sequence). Here the CDR3 reads CASSAPRQGMNTEAFF. CDR3 sequence (DNA): TGTGCCAGTAGTGCGCCTCGACAGGGAATGAACACTGAAGCTTTCTTT.

This clone is a singleton in its sample. V and J are TRBV2 and TRBJ2-2, with D perhaps matching TRBD1 (6 bases). The CDR3 runs 13 residues. CDR1 and CDR2 (germline): SNHLY, FYNNEI. V gave up 6 bases and J gave up 3 bases, with 8 bases separating them. The CDR3 here is CASRGADTGELFF. The CDR3 DNA reads TGTGCCAGCAGGGGGGCCGACACCGGGGAGCTGTTTTTT. Filled out from reference TRBV2 and TRBJ2-2, the complete variable domain reads EPEVTQTPSHQVTQMGQEVILRCVPISNHLYFYWYRQILGQKVEFLVSFYNNEISEKSEIFDDQFSVERPDGSNFTLKIRSTKLEDSAMYFCASRGADTGELFFGEGSRLTVL.

The chain has TRBV9 and TRBJ1-2; perhaps TRBD1 as D (5 bases). CDR3 length: 15 amino acids. The V and J ends lost 4 bases and 8 bases respectively, with 21 bases between them. Germline V gene data show CDR1 as SGDLS and CDR2 as YYNGEE. CDR3: CASSTLLGAGGGYTF. In nucleotides, the CDR3 is TGTGCCAGCAGCACCCTACTCGGTGCGGGGGGAGGCTACACCTTC.

The CDR3 DNA is TGTGCCAGCAGCCTGGACTCGAGCTCCTACAATGAGCAGTTCTTC. Its protein product is CASSLDSSSYNEQFF. The chain uses TRBV3-1 (or the pseudogene TRBV3-2) and TRBJ2-1, with TRBD2 as a possible D gene (5 bases). V lost 4 bases, J lost 0 bases, and 10 bases lay in between. The V gene's germline CDR1 is LGHDT and CDR2 YNNKEL (reference sequence). The CDR3 totals 15 residues.

The gene calls are TRBV6-6 and TRBJ2-5; D might be TRBD1 (5 bases). CDR3 length equals 14 residues. Deletions cut 6 bases from V and 2 bases from J, with 13 bases between. Germline V gene data show CDR1 as MNHNY and CDR2 as SVGAGI (reference sequence). This chain's CDR3 is CASRATGTQETQYF. The CDR3 region has the DNA TGTGCCAGCAGAGCCACAGGAACTCAAGAGACCCAGTACTTC.

This clone has only a few counts. V is TRBV2 and J is TRBJ1-4; no clear D. The CDR3 spans 11 residues. The V and J ends lost 6 bases and 7 bases respectively, with 6 bases between them. Germline loops: CDR1 SNHLY, CDR2 FYNNEI. The CDR3 nucleotides are TGTGCCAGCAGCCGGTCTGAAAAACTGTTTTTT. It encodes CASSRSEKLFF. The full variable domain, rest sourced from reference TRBV2 and TRBJ1-4, is EPEVTQTPSHQVTQMGQEVILRCVPISNHLYFYWYRQILGQKVEFLVSFYNNEISEKSEIFDDQFSVERPDGSNFTLKIRSTKLEDSAMYFCASSRSEKLFFGSGTQLSVL.

The chain carries TRBV30 and TRBJ1-5, with TRBD1 matching over 10 bases. Germline assignment: CDR1 GTSNPN and CDR2 SVGIG (reference sequence). The length of the CDR3 is 13 residues. V dropped 5 bases and J dropped 3; count of bases not matched to a gene: 1. The CDR3: CAWGQGDNQPQHF. CDR3 in DNA: TGTGCCTGGGGACAGGGGGACAATCAGCCCCAGCATTTT.

V is TRBV18 and J is TRBJ1-1, with D unresolved. The V end lost 4 bases, the J end lost 1 base, and 7 bases lay between the germline ends. The germline V gene encodes CDR1 KGHSH and CDR2 LQKENI. CDR3 length equals 13 residues. CDR3 region: CASSREGNTEAFF. The CDR3 region has the DNA TGTGCCAGCTCACGGGAGGGGAACACTGAAGCTTTCTTT.

The V gene is TRBV28, the J gene TRBJ1-2; TRBD1 matches 9 bases. The J segment lost 10 bases and the V segment lost 5 bases, leaving 5 bases of the junction unmatched. The CDR3 is made up of 12 amino acids. The germline CDR1 and CDR2 sequences are MDHEN and SYDVKM. The CDR3 reads CASSTGTGFYTF. For the CDR3, the DNA is TGTGCCAGCAGTACCGGGACAGGGTTCTACACCTTC.

The CDR3 sequence: CASSRGGVKTGELFF. For the CDR3, the DNA is TGTGCCAGCAGTAGAGGGGGAGTCAAGACCGGGGAGCTGTTTTTT. The V gene is TRBV27, the J gene TRBJ2-2, with D perhaps matching TRBD1 (6 bases). Looked up from germline, CDR1 is MNHEY and CDR2 is SMNVEV (reference sequence). The V and J ends lost 5 bases and 5 bases respectively, with 15 bases between them. The CDR3 contains 15 residues.

J is TRBJ1-5 and V is TRBV3-1 (or the pseudogene TRBV3-2); D gene uncertain. Deletions cut 4 bases from V and 3 bases from J, with 10 bases between. This CDR3 has 14 residues. CDR1 and CDR2 (germline): LGHDT, YNNKEL (reference sequence). The CDR3 spells CASSPTEINQPQHF. CDR3 nucleotide sequence: TGTGCCAGCAGCCCCACAGAAATCAATCAGCCCCAGCATTTT.

The chain links TRBV29-1 to TRBJ2-5; 11 bases align to TRBD1. CDR3 length: 13 residues. After removal of 7 bases from V and 4 bases from J, the junction contained 5 bases not matched to a gene. Germline lookup yields CDR1 SQVTM and CDR2 ANQGSEA. The CDR3 bases are TGCAGCGCCCGGACAGGGGGCGGAGAGACCCAGTACTTC. Translating gives CSARTGGGETQYF.

The chain has TRBV3-1 (or the pseudogene TRBV3-2) and TRBJ1-4, with D unresolved. The germline V and J ends were trimmed by 4 bases and 8 bases, with 23 bases remaining between them. Germline V CDR1 and CDR2: LGHDT, YNNKEL (reference sequence). This CDR3 has 17 amino acids. The CDR3 protein is CASSRNEGGPGGEKLFF. The CDR3, as DNA: TGTGCCAGCAGCCGTAATGAAGGAGGACCGGGTGGCGAAAAACTGTTTTTT.

The chain is built from TRBV6-1 and TRBJ1-2; weak D call: TRBD1 (5 bases). The CDR3 loop spans 13 amino acids. V shed 3 bases and J shed 2 bases, with 7 bases lying between them. Germline V CDR1 and CDR2: MNHNS, SASEGT. Written as DNA, the CDR3 is TGTGCCAGCAGTGAGGCAGGGAACTATGGCTACACCTTC. This translates into CASSEAGNYGYTF.

This rearrangement joins TRBV10-1 to TRBJ1-1; weak D call: TRBD1 (5 bases). V shed 6 bases and J shed 4 bases, with 15 bases lying between them. The length of the CDR3 is 14 residues. Germline V gene sequence: CDR1 WNHNN, CDR2 SYGVQD (reference sequence). This chain's CDR3 is CASRPGGDGTEAFF. For the CDR3, the DNA is TGCGCCAGCAGACCCGGGGGGGACGGCACTGAAGCTTTCTTT.

The chain has TRBV6-1 and TRBJ1-2; TRBD1 aligns across 10 bases. The V gene's germline CDR1 is MNHNS and CDR2 SASEGT. This CDR3 is built from 16 residues. The J segment lost 4 bases and the V segment lost 2 bases, leaving 7 bases of the junction unmatched. CDR3 in DNA: TGTGCCAGCAGTGAAATCTGGACAGGGGGTGCCTATGGCTACACCTTC. Residues: CASSEIWTGGAYGYTF.

The J gene is TRBJ1-2, the V gene TRBV19, with TRBD1 identical over 7 bases. J was trimmed by 6 bases and V by 5 bases; bases with no gene match: 6. The CDR3 extends over 13 amino acids. Germline V gives CDR1 LNHDA, CDR2 SQIVND (reference sequence). The CDR3, as DNA: TGTGCCAGTAGTCGCAGACAGGGTGATGGCTACACCTTC. Its translation is CASSRRQGDGYTF.

This chain connects TRBV19 to TRBJ1-5, with D perhaps TRBD1 (5 bases). V gave up 3 bases and J gave up 1 base, with 7 bases separating them. Germline-derived CDR1 and CDR2 are LNHDA and SQIVND (reference sequence). The CDR3 is 14 residues long. The CDR3, as DNA: TGTGCCAGTAGTATCGGGGGGAGCAATCAGCCCCAGCATTTT. As protein: CASSIGGSNQPQHF.

As concerns this clone: Other DNA variants within this sample encode the same CDR3. CDR3 DNA: TGTGCCAGCAGCTTAGCGGGGGGGCCCTACGAGCAGTACTTC. Encoded protein: CASSLAGGPYEQYF. The gene calls are TRBV7-9 and TRBJ2-7; D perhaps matches TRBD2 (7 bases). Germline CDR1 and CDR2: SEHNR and FQNEAQ (reference sequence). This CDR3 is 14 amino acids long. Trimming removed 0 bases from V and 2 bases from J, with 8 bases in between.